The 32 T cell receptor beta chains below all came from one sample that was sequenced in a study of CD8 T cells in ankylosing spondylitis. TCRdb fed the 5' RACE reads into MiXCR, producing one record per CDR3 protein. The sample shows a few hundred thousand distinct CDR3 sequences, about 10% of them seen only once. Sequencing used blood, either unsorted or a sorted T cell fraction (not recorded which). The receptors were gathered from a male donor with ankylosing spondylitis or in good health (not recorded which).

There are many counts of this clonotype. V usage is TRBV12-3 or TRBV12-4 and J usage is TRBJ1-2, with a weak D call TRBD1 (5 bases). The CDR3 contains 15 residues. Trimming took 6 bases from V and 1 from J, leaving 15 bases between them. The CDR3 region has the DNA TGTGCCAGCAGCGATTCAGGGCCCATTAACTATGGCTACACCTTC. Its translation is CASSDSGPINYGYTF.

The sample holds many counts of this clonotype. V gene TRBV12-5 combines with J gene TRBJ2-1; the match to TRBD1 covers 10 bases. This CDR3 comprises 15 residues. Germline lookup yields CDR1 LGHNT and CDR2 FRNRAP. With V trimmed by 6 bases and J by 5 bases, 7 bases remained unmatched. For the CDR3, the DNA is TGTGCTAGTGGGTCGGGACAGGGGTACAACAATGAGCAGTTCTTC. Translated: CASGSGQGYNNEQFF.

This clonotype was picked up many times. The V gene is TRBV20-1, the J gene TRBJ2-3; the D gene is possibly TRBD1 (7 bases). Germline V lookup: CDR1 DFQATT, CDR2 SNEGSKA (reference sequence). The CDR3 consists of 15 residues. V dropped 5 bases and J dropped 2 bases, with 17 bases sitting between them. The CDR3 region is CSAPKTGTFTDTQYF. In nucleotides, the CDR3 is TGCAGTGCTCCCAAGACAGGGACTTTCACAGATACGCAGTATTTT.

On this clonotype: A much larger clone is a single base away; this may be a read error. CDR3 residues: CASSLSGAGPAEERYF. The CDR3 nucleotides read TGCGCCAGCAGCCTCTCTGGGGCAGGCCCCGCGGAAGAGCGGTACTTC. The chain employs TRBV5-1 and TRBJ2-7; possible D gene TRBD1, 5 bases. CDR1 is SGHRS and CDR2 is YFSETQ in the germline V gene. CDR3 size: 16 residues.

Ten or more counts support this clonotype. J is TRBJ1-2 and V is TRBV5-1; D is ambiguous. Germline CDR1 is SGHRS and CDR2 is YFSETQ. V lost 4 bases to trimming and J lost 1 base, with 11 bases between them. The CDR3 is 14 amino acids. This CDR3 reads CASSRDTLNYGYTF. The CDR3 DNA follows: TGCGCCAGCAGCCGCGACACTCTTAACTATGGCTACACCTTC.

V usage is TRBV5-6 and J usage is TRBJ2-7; 7 nucleotides agree with TRBD1. V gave up 4 bases and J gave up 2 bases; unmatched junction bases: 12. Looked up from germline, CDR1 is SGHDT and CDR2 is YYEEEE. CDR3 length equals 16 residues. The DNA of the CDR3 is TGTGCCAGCAGCCGCCTCGGACAGGCCAATACCTACGAGCAGTACTTC. This sequence encodes CASSRLGQANTYEQYF.

For this clonotype: A much bigger clone sits one base away, suggesting this may be a read error. The chain uses TRBV6-4 and TRBJ1-1, with D possibly being TRBD1 (5 bases). Trimming stripped 4 bases from V and 1 base from J, with 13 bases between. Germline assignment: CDR1 MRHNA and CDR2 SNTAGT. The CDR3 loop spans 15 amino acids. The CDR3 protein is CASSGSADRNTEAFF. The CDR3 DNA is TGTGCCAGCAGTGGCTCGGCTGACAGGAACACTGAAGCTTTCTTT.

This clonotype showed up many times. This chain uses TRBV4-1 with TRBJ2-5, with 8 bases aligning to TRBD2. V lost 3 bases to trimming and J lost 3 bases; unmatched junction nucleotides: 9. CDR3 length: 16 amino acids. The germline V gene encodes CDR1 MGHRA and CDR2 YSYEKL. The CDR3 protein is CASSQVGTRDKETQYF. Here the CDR3 DNA reads TGCGCCAGCAGCCAGGTCGGGACTAGGGATAAAGAGACCCAGTACTTC.

Only a few counts were recorded for this clonotype. The genes are TRBV11-1 and TRBJ2-7; possibly TRBD1 for D (6 bases). The V and J ends lost 3 bases and 0 bases respectively, with 12 bases between them. Per germline, CDR1 SGHAT and CDR2 FQDESV (reference sequence). The CDR3 consists of 15 residues. The CDR3 region has the DNA TGTGCCAGCAGCTTGGGGCAGGGGCTCTCCTACGAGCAGTACTTC. As protein: CASSLGQGLSYEQYF.

This clonotype was detected many times. The chain combines TRBV5-1 with TRBJ1-2, with D possibly being TRBD1 (6 bases). This CDR3 contains 15 residues. Germline CDR1 reads SGHRS; CDR2 reads YFSETQ. V was trimmed by 0 bases and J by 3 bases, leaving 12 bases between them. The CDR3 nucleotides read TGCGCCAGCAGCTTGGGCGGCAACAGGGACTATGGCTACACCTTC. It encodes CASSLGGNRDYGYTF.

This clonotype has a count of ten or more. The chain recombines TRBV5-1 with TRBJ2-2, with D unclear. Germline V CDR1 and CDR2: SGHRS, YFSETQ. The ends were cut back, 5 bases at V and 5 bases at J, with 10 bases in the middle. CDR3 length: 13 residues. CDR3 nucleotide sequence: TGCGCCAGCAGGGGGATTATGACCGGGGAGCTGTTTTTT. It specifies CASRGIMTGELFF.

This clonotype has at least ten counts. The chain is built from TRBV20-1 and TRBJ1-1; D is unresolved. The CDR3 is made up of 11 amino acids. V was pared by 4 bases and J by 6 bases, with 9 bases between. The germline CDR1 and CDR2 sequences are DFQATT and SNEGSKA (reference sequence). The CDR3 loop is CSAIRVAEAFF. The CDR3 region has the DNA TGCAGTGCTATTAGGGTCGCTGAAGCTTTCTTT.

At least ten counts were recorded for this clonotype. The chain recombines TRBV2 with TRBJ2-2; 8 nucleotides agree with TRBD1. J was trimmed by 5 bases and V by 4 bases; bases with no gene match: 3. The CDR3 contains 14 residues. Germline assignment: CDR1 SNHLY and CDR2 FYNNEI. In DNA, the CDR3 is TGTGCCAGCAGTGTGACAGGGGCTACCGGGGAGCTGTTTTTT. This sequence encodes CASSVTGATGELFF.

There are many counts of this clonotype. J is TRBJ2-1 and V is TRBV20-1; the D is unclear. Looked up from germline, CDR1 is DFQATT and CDR2 is SNEGSKA (reference sequence). The CDR3 loop spans 16 amino acids. V gave up 1 base and J gave up 0 bases, with 13 bases separating them. CDR3 sequence: CSARATEHSSYNEQFF. As DNA, the CDR3 is TGCAGTGCTAGAGCGACGGAGCATAGCTCCTACAATGAGCAGTTCTTC.

The chain couples TRBV18 to TRBJ1-1; D is perhaps TRBD1 (6 bases). V lost 6 bases and J lost 6, with 17 bases in between. CDR3 size: 14 residues. Germline V gene data show CDR1 as KGHSH and CDR2 as LQKENI. The CDR3 region has the DNA TGTGCCAGCTCCTACAGTAGGGGGATGGCTGAAGCTTTCTTT. Its translation is CASSYSRGMAEAFF.

In its sample, this clonotype was seen many times. V gene TRBV5-5 combines with J gene TRBJ2-3; TRBD2 aligns across 9 bases. Germline V lookup: CDR1 SGHKS, CDR2 YYEKEE (reference sequence). The CDR3 runs to 16 residues. The J segment lost 0 bases and the V segment lost 5 bases, leaving 7 bases of the junction unmatched. The CDR3, as DNA: TGTGCCAGCAGGCCATACACTAGCGGGAGCACAGATACGCAGTATTTT. Translated: CASRPYTSGSTDTQYF.

This clonotype was observed many times. The chain carries TRBV19 and TRBJ2-5; weak D call: TRBD2 (7 bases). Looked up from germline, CDR1 is LNHDA and CDR2 is SQIVND (reference sequence). CDR3 length: 15 amino acids. V was shortened by 8 bases and J by 2 bases, with 18 bases between the two germline ends. CDR3 in amino acids: CASSPWGGGQETQYF. CDR3 nucleotides: TGTGCCAGTTCCCCTTGGGGGGGCGGACAAGAGACCCAGTACTTC. Supplemented by reference TRBV19 and TRBJ2-5, the full variable domain reads DGGITQSPKYLFRKEGQNVTLSCEQNLNHDAMYWYRQDPGQGLRLIYYSQIVNDFQKGDIAEGYSVSREKKESFPLTVTSAQKNPTAFYLCASSPWGGGQETQYFGPGTRLLVL.

This clonotype has ten or more counts. This chain joins TRBV5-6 and TRBJ2-3; D is perhaps TRBD1 (6 bases). V was trimmed by 4 bases and J by 5 bases, leaving 11 bases between them. The CDR3 covers 13 residues. Germline-derived CDR1 and CDR2 are SGHDT and YYEEEE. The CDR3 here is CASSRVQGDTQYF. The CDR3 region has the DNA TGTGCCAGCAGCCGAGTACAGGGAGATACGCAGTATTTT.

The rearrangement uses TRBV9 and TRBJ2-5; no clear D gene. The ends were cut back, 1 base at V and 7 bases at J, with 11 bases in the middle. The CDR3 covers 13 residues. The germline V gene has CDR1 SGDLS and CDR2 YYNGEE. Here the CDR3 DNA reads TGTGCCAGCAGCGTACAACCAACCGGGACCCAGTACTTC. Amino acid sequence: CASSVQPTGTQYF. Supplemented by reference TRBV9 and TRBJ2-5, the full variable domain reads DSGVTQTPKHLITATGQRVTLRCSPRSGDLSVYWYQQSLDQGLQFLIQYYNGEERAKGNILERFSAQQFPDLHSELNLSSLELGDSALYFCASSVQPTGTQYFGPGTRLLVL.

The table lists this clonotype with many counts. This chain links TRBV9 with TRBJ2-3; perhaps TRBD1 as D (5 bases). V lost 3 bases and J lost 0, with 11 bases in between. The germline CDR1 and CDR2 sequences are SGDLS and YYNGEE. CDR3 length equals 15 residues. The CDR3 DNA is TGTGCCAGCAGCGAGCAGGGATTCAGCACAGATACGCAGTATTTT. It specifies CASSEQGFSTDTQYF.

This clonotype was recorded at least ten times. The chain recombines TRBV3-1 with TRBJ1-1; D remains ambiguous. The CDR3 covers 14 residues. Germline CDR1 is LGHDT and CDR2 is YNNKEL (reference sequence). V was clipped by 5 bases and J by 5 bases, with 15 bases between them. The CDR3 protein is CASSLRRVGTEAFF. The CDR3 DNA sequence: TGTGCCAGCAGCTTGAGGAGGGTGGGAACTGAAGCTTTCTTT.

A note on this clonotype: This may stem from a read error, because a much larger clone lies one nucleotide away. For the CDR3, the DNA is TGCGCCAGCAGCTTGGGACTGGAGGGATTATCGTACGGGCAGTACTTC. Its translation is CASSLGLEGLSYGQYF. The J gene is TRBJ2-7, the V gene TRBV5-1; D may be TRBD2 (6 bases). The CDR3 spans 16 residues. Per germline, CDR1 SGHRS and CDR2 YFSETQ.

This clonotype was counted ten times or more. The chain carries TRBV5-1 and TRBJ2-7; D assignment may be TRBD1 or TRBD2 (5 bases each). The CDR3 is made up of 13 amino acids. Germline lookup yields CDR1 SGHRS and CDR2 YFSETQ. Deletions cut 4 bases from V and 3 bases from J, with 11 bases between. Here the CDR3 reads CASSEGLNYEQYF. DNA of the CDR3: TGCGCCAGCAGCGAGGGGTTAAACTACGAGCAGTACTTC. The full variable domain, its missing parts supplied by reference TRBV5-1 and TRBJ2-7, is KAGVTQTPRYLIKTRGQQVTLSCSPISGHRSVSWYQQTPGQGLQFLFEYFSETQRNKGNFPGRFSGRQFSNSRSEMNVSTLELGDSALYLCASSEGLNYEQYFGPGTRLTVT.

This clonotype appeared many times. This sequence joins TRBV29-1 and TRBJ1-2, with D tentatively TRBD1 (5 bases). The CDR3 length is 12 residues. V was cut by 7 bases and J by 0 bases, with 9 bases left in between. CDR1 SQVTM and CDR2 ANQGSEA come from the germline V gene. Here the CDR3 reads CSAGRSNYGYTF. CDR3 nucleotide sequence: TGCAGCGCGGGACGGTCTAACTATGGCTACACCTTC.

This clonotype was seen many times. The rearrangement links TRBV12-3 or TRBV12-4 to TRBJ2-7; 8 bases fit TRBD1. V lost 6 bases and J lost 3; bases outside the gene matches: 7. This CDR3 comprises 14 residues. CDR3 coding DNA: TGTGCCAGCAGGCGACAGGGGAGAGGCTACGAGCAGTACTTC. It translates to CASRRQGRGYEQYF.

This clonotype was recorded at least ten times. The V and J genes are TRBV20-1 and TRBJ1-1; D is unclear. CDR1 is DFQATT, CDR2 SNEGSKA, per germline (reference sequence). Trimming left V 1 base short and J 8 bases short, with 14 bases between. There are 13 residues in the CDR3. The CDR3 sequence is CSARVLVTHEAFF. CDR3 nucleotides: TGCAGTGCTAGAGTTTTGGTGACGCACGAAGCTTTCTTT.

The chain is built from TRBV5-1 and TRBJ2-3; D is undetermined. Trimming took 5 bases from V and 3 from J, leaving 10 bases between them. This CDR3 has 13 residues. From germline, CDR1 is SGHRS and CDR2 YFSETQ. The DNA for the CDR3 is TGCGCCAGCAGTGTATCGTTTACAGATACGCAGTATTTT. Amino acid sequence: CASSVSFTDTQYF.

This clonotype has at least ten counts. The chain couples TRBV20-1 to TRBJ2-7; TRBD1 is a possible D gene (6 bases). The CDR3 runs to 13 residues. Trimming left V 5 bases short and J 2 bases short, with 13 bases between. CDR1 and CDR2 from the germline V gene are DFQATT and SNEGSKA (reference sequence). The CDR3 spells CSAEPGHAYEQYF. CDR3 sequence (DNA): TGCAGTGCTGAACCGGGACATGCCTACGAGCAGTACTTC.

This clonotype has ten or more counts. The V gene is TRBV6-1, the J gene TRBJ1-1; D is unclear. V was cut by 6 bases and J by 5 bases, with 7 bases left in between. This CDR3 region has 11 residues. The V gene's germline CDR1 is MNHNS and CDR2 SASEGT. CDR3 nucleotides: TGTGCCAGCAGACAGCCAACTGAAGCTTTCTTT. Amino acid sequence: CASRQPTEAFF.

This clonotype was detected only a few times. V and J are TRBV9 and TRBJ2-7; D call uncertain. Trimming cost V 2 bases and J 7 bases, with 10 bases left between them. Germline CDR1 is SGDLS and CDR2 is YYNGEE. The CDR3 sequence is 12 residues long. Here the CDR3 reads CASSVRAGEQYF. As DNA, the CDR3 is TGTGCCAGCAGCGTCCGGGCCGGGGAGCAGTACTTC.

This clonotype has at least ten counts. The V and J genes are TRBV6-5 and TRBJ2-7; 14 nucleotides match TRBD2. This CDR3 region has 16 residues. Germline V gene data show CDR1 as MNHEY and CDR2 as SVGAGI. V shed 2 bases, J shed 5 bases, and the junction held 5 bases outside the gene matches. This chain's CDR3 is CASSYAGLAGANEQYF. The CDR3 bases are TGTGCCAGCAGTTACGCGGGACTAGCGGGGGCGAACGAGCAGTACTTC.

This clonotype appeared many times. The genes are TRBV5-5 and TRBJ2-1; 9 nucleotides agree with TRBD2. The CDR3 is 15 residues long. The germline V gene encodes CDR1 SGHKS and CDR2 YYEKEE (reference sequence). The V segment lost 5 bases and the J segment 9 bases; nucleotides outside the gene matches: 12. The CDR3 bases are TGTGCCAGCAGGGCCGGGACTAGCCTCCAAGGTGAGCAGTTCTTC. The encoded protein is CASRAGTSLQGEQFF.